The rows below give T cell receptor beta chains drawn from one sample of a study of T cell repertoires in cytomegalovirus infection. TCRdb re-analysed the reads in MiXCR, keeping a single row per CDR3 protein. In the table there are roughly 230,000 distinct CDR3 sequences, over 20% of which are singletons. Input material: CD8+ T cells from PBMCs. The receptors were sampled from a human donor in good health (CMV status not recorded). Some clones in this sample may be carry-over from other donors' samples. CDR3s include the opening cysteine and the closing phenylalanine or tryptophan. Each record gives: D gene, CDR3 length, clone size, J gene, V gene, CDR3 DNA, CDR3 protein. The D gene is left open where the match is weak. The size field is filled for only some rows; it gives once, few, many or a size class.

- 14 - TRBJ1-2 TRBV20-1 TGCAGTGCTAGAGACCCAGGGTTGGGCTATGGCTACACCTTC CSARDPGLGYGYTF
- 16 - TRBJ2-5 TRBV20-1 TGCAGTGCTAGACCTCCCCAGGGGTTCCCGCAAGAGACCCAGTACTTC CSARPPQGFPQETQYF
- 13 many TRBJ2-7 TRBV7-8 TGTGCCAGCAGGTATCTGGGGGCCTACGAGCAGTACTTC CASRYLGAYEQYF
- 14 few TRBJ2-3 TRBV12-5 TGTGCTAGTGCCCAGCGATGGCGCACAGATACGCAGTATTTT CASAQRWRTDTQYF
TRBD2 14 few TRBJ2-1 TRBV6-1 TGTGCCAGCAGTTTGGCTAGCGGGGGCAATGAGCAGTTCTTC CASSLASGGNEQFF
TRBD1 14 - TRBJ2-7 TRBV11-3 TGTGCCAGCAGCTTGGACAGGGATTCCTACGAGCAGTACTTC CASSLDRDSYEQYF
- 11 - TRBJ1-1 TRBV29-1 TGCAGCGTTGAAGATCCAAGTGGGGCTTTCTTT CSVEDPSGAFF
TRBD1 14 many TRBJ1-5 TRBV12-3/TRBV12-4 TGTGCCAGTAGCCTACAGGGGGCCGGTCAGCCCCAGCATTTT CASSLQGAGQPQHF
TRBD1 18 many TRBJ2-2 TRBV7-6 TGTGCCAGCAGCTACCATTTACAGGGACAGGGGAACACCGGGGAGCTGTTTTTT CASSYHLQGQGNTGELFF
TRBD1 18 - TRBJ1-6 TRBV9 TGTGCCAGCAGCGAGGGACAGGGGGCTAGCTCCTATAATTCACCCCTCCACTTT CASSEGQGASSYNSPLHF
TRBD2 16 many TRBJ2-1 TRBV7-2 TGTGCCAGCAGCTTCCAATTAGCGGGGACCTACAATGAGCAGTTCTTC CASSFQLAGTYNEQFF
TRBD1 15 - TRBJ2-7 TRBV6-5 TGTGCCAGCAGTTACCTTGGGACAGGGGGCTACGAGCAGTACTTC CASSYLGTGGYEQYF
- 14 few TRBJ1-5 TRBV12-3/TRBV12-4 TGTGCCAGCAGTATTGACAGAATCAATCAGCCCCAGCATTTT CASSIDRINQPQHF
- 15 many TRBJ2-7 TRBV7-9 TGTGCCAGCAGCCCCGAAGCAGGGCAGTCCTACGAGCAGTACTTC CASSPEAGQSYEQYF
- 14 - TRBJ2-3 TRBV20-1 TGCAGTGCTGACCAGGGTTGGGGCACAGATACGCAGTATTTT CSADQGWGTDTQYF
- 13 few TRBJ2-3 TRBV19 TGTGCCAGTTTTGGCCGGGGCACAGATACGCAGTATTTT CASFGRGTDTQYF
TRBD2 16 few TRBJ2-1 TRBV7-8 TGTGCCAGCAGCTTACTCGGGACTACATCCTACAATGAGCAGTTCTTC CASSLLGTTSYNEQFF
- 10 few TRBJ2-7 TRBV2 TGTGCCAGCTGGTTCTACGAGCAGTACTTC CASWFYEQYF
- 16 - TRBJ2-1 TRBV7-9 TGTGCCAGCAGCCCGACAGCAAACGGCTCCTACAATGAGCAGTTCTTC CASSPTANGSYNEQFF
- 16 few TRBJ2-7 TRBV28 TGTGCCAGCAGTTTAAGGTGGGGCAGACCCTTCTACGAGCAGTACTTC CASSLRWGRPFYEQYF
- 16 - TRBJ2-7 TRBV20-1 TGCAGTGCTAGAGACGCATCTGGGAGAGCCCCCTACGAGCAGTACTTC CSARDASGRAPYEQYF
- 16 few TRBJ1-1 TRBV28 TGTGCCAGCAGTTTAGTGAGGGCACCCCTTGAGTCTGAAGCTTTCTTT CASSLVRAPLESEAFF
- 14 many TRBJ1-4 TRBV7-6 TGTGCCAGCAGCTACTATGCAACTAATGAAAAACTGTTTTTT CASSYYATNEKLFF
- 13 - TRBJ2-7 TRBV12-3/TRBV12-4 TGTGCCAGCAGTTTTGGCCCCACAGGCCAGCAGTACTTC CASSFGPTGQQYF
- 12 few TRBJ1-2 TRBV7-2 TGTGCCAGCAGCTTGGGCTTCTATGGCTACACCTTC CASSLGFYGYTF
- 13 few TRBJ2-1 TRBV28 TGTGCCAGCAGGGACAACTCCTACAATGAGCAGTTCTTC CASRDNSYNEQFF
TRBD1 14 - TRBJ1-5 TRBV2 TGTGCCAGCTCCAGGGGGGGATCAGGGCAGCCCCAGCATTTT CASSRGGSGQPQHF
- 14 many TRBJ2-7 TRBV7-8 TGTGCCAGCAGCTCGTTCAGGAGCTCCTACGAGCAGTACTTC CASSSFRSSYEQYF
TRBD2 15 few TRBJ2-2 TRBV20-1 TGCAGTGCTCTCCCCGGACTAGCGCCTGCCGGGGAGCTGTTTTTT CSALPGLAPAGELFF
- 18 few TRBJ2-5 TRBV28 TGTGCCAGCAGTCCCAAGGGGGGCTTGGTGGTGAGTGCGGAGACCCAGTACTTC CASSPKGGLVVSAETQYF
TRBD2 13 - TRBJ2-7 TRBV28 TGTGCCAGCAGTTTAATTGGCGGGGGCGAGCAGTACTTC CASSLIGGGEQYF
TRBD2 18 few TRBJ2-1 TRBV7-8 TGTGCCAGCAGCTTATTGGCCCAAGGGCGGGGGGCGGACAATGAGCAGTTCTTC CASSLLAQGRGADNEQFF
- 15 many TRBJ2-5 TRBV25-1 TGTGCCACCACCGGGCAGGGAACACTCCAAGAGACCCAGTACTTC CATTGQGTLQETQYF
- 14 few TRBJ2-5 TRBV30 TGTGCCTGGAGTGTACCGGAGATGGAGGAGACCCAGTACTTC CAWSVPEMEETQYF
- 17 few TRBJ2-5 TRBV28 TGTGCCAGCAGTTTATTTGGACTGAGGTTTCAGGAAGAGACCCAGTACTTC CASSLFGLRFQEETQYF
TRBD2 16 - TRBJ2-2 TRBV27 TGTGCCAGCAGTTTATACAGACTAGCGGGGACCGGGGAGCTGTTTTTT CASSLYRLAGTGELFF
- 15 few TRBJ2-1 TRBV12-3/TRBV12-4 TGTGCCAGCAGTTTAGTTTTCAGGCCAGATAATGAGCAGTTCTTC CASSLVFRPDNEQFF
TRBD1 13 - TRBJ1-2 TRBV28 TGTGCCAGCAGTCGGACAGGGGGCGATGGCTACACCTTC CASSRTGGDGYTF
- 15 - TRBJ2-2 TRBV4-1 TGCGCCAGCAGCCAAAAGGGGTTAAACACCGGGGAGCTGTTTTTT CASSQKGLNTGELFF
- 16 many TRBJ2-7 TRBV7-9 TGTGCCAGCAGCCGCCCGACCCTAGGGGGGCACTACGAGCAGTACTTC CASSRPTLGGHYEQYF
- 13 - TRBJ1-2 TRBV4-1 TGCGCCAGCAGCCAAGATCCGATCTCTGGCTACACCTTC CASSQDPISGYTF
TRBD2 15 few TRBJ2-5 TRBV2 TGTGCCAGCAGTCCTAGCGGGGGACCTCTTTGGGACCAGTACTTC CASSPSGGPLWDQYF
- 16 - TRBJ1-1 TRBV19 TGTGCCAGTAGTATACTGTGGTCAGGATTGAACACTGAAGCTTTCTTT CASSILWSGLNTEAFF
- 12 few TRBJ2-7 TRBV7-6 TGTGCCAGCAGCTTAGATTTTTACGAGCAGTACTTC CASSLDFYEQYF
- 13 many TRBJ2-2 TRBV11-1 TGTGCCAGCAGCGTGTCCCGGGTCCGGGAGCTGTTTTTT CASSVSRVRELFF
TRBD2 14 - TRBJ2-1 TRBV20-1 TGCAGTGCTATCTGGACTAGCGGTTACAATGAGCAGTTCTTC CSAIWTSGYNEQFF
TRBD2 18 few TRBJ2-5 TRBV6-8 TGTGCCAGCAGTTTAACCGGACTAGCGGGGGGTCTCTCGGAGACCCAGTACTTC CASSLTGLAGGLSETQYF
- 15 few TRBJ2-5 TRBV10-3 TGTGCCATCAGTGAGCCGGGGCCTGCCGGGGAGACCCAGTACTTC CAISEPGPAGETQYF
- 13 few TRBJ1-5 TRBV29-1 TGCAGCGTTGGATCGAAGGGATGTCAGCCCCAGCATTTT CSVGSKGCQPQHF
- 11 - TRBJ1-4 TRBV29-1 TGCAGCGTTGGCTTCGGAGACTCCCTGTTTTTT CSVGFGDSLFF
- 13 - TRBJ1-4 TRBV25-1 TGTGCCAGCAGTGACGGGACTTATGAAAAACTGTTTTTT CASSDGTYEKLFF
TRBD1 16 many TRBJ1-4 TRBV7-9 TGTGCCAGCAGCTTAACTCGACAGGGGGCTAATGAAAAACTGTTTTTT CASSLTRQGANEKLFF
TRBD1 17 - TRBJ1-1 TRBV7-2 TGTGCCAGCAGCTTAAGGATGGGGACAGGGGGCGGCACTGAAGCTTTCTTT CASSLRMGTGGGTEAFF
- 18 many TRBJ2-5 TRBV7-8 TGTGCCAGCAGCTTAAGTCCCGGGGCAGGCTGGGGGCAAGAGACCCAGTACTTC CASSLSPGAGWGQETQYF
TRBD2 17 - TRBJ2-1 TRBV28 TGTGCCAGCAGTCCGGTCCAAAACGGGGGGTTCTACAATGAGCAGTTCTTC CASSPVQNGGFYNEQFF
- 15 - TRBJ2-1 TRBV2 TGTGCCAGCAGTGAACAGGGGCGAGGGAACAATGAGCAGTTCTTC CASSEQGRGNNEQFF
- 11 - TRBJ2-7 TRBV29-1 TGCAGCGTTGATTCTGGAAACGAGCAGTACTTC CSVDSGNEQYF
TRBD2 21 many TRBJ2-1 TRBV7-2 TGTGCCAGCAGCTTAGCGCTTATACTAGCGGGGGGTTTAAGCTCCTACAATGAGCAGTTCTTC CASSLALILAGGLSSYNEQFF
- 13 - TRBJ1-5 TRBV19 TGTGCCAGTAGTCCAGGGCGCGTTCAGCCCCAGCATTTT CASSPGRVQPQHF